Below are 11 T cell receptor beta chains sequenced from a single sample in a study of blood T cell repertoires in COVID-19. Libraries were prepared by immunoSEQ multiplex PCR; TCRdb keeps only in-frame clonotypes and omits some of them. The profile shows around 100,000 clones, more than 65% of them singletons. The source material was peripheral blood. These receptors were taken from a man between 65 and 85 years old with active or convalescent COVID-19.

This clone has a handful of counts. J is TRBJ2-2 and V is TRBV4-1, with 7 bases fitting TRBD2. The CDR3 loop spans 22 amino acids. Germline loops: CDR1 MGHRA, CDR2 YSYEKL. J lost 0 bases, V lost 1 base, and 20 bases had no gene match. Here the CDR3 DNA reads TGCGCCAGCAGCCAAGTAGATGCAGGGAGGGCGGGAGAAACTACGAACACCGGGGAGCTGTTTTTT. This translates into CASSQVDAGRAGETTNTGELFF.

This clone was seen only once. The rearrangement uses TRBV5-4 and TRBJ2-2, with D perhaps TRBD1 (6 bases). The length of the CDR3 is 16 residues. Germline V gene lookup returns CDR1 SGHNT and CDR2 YYREEE (reference sequence). Deletions cut 4 bases from V and 1 base from J, with 14 bases between. The CDR3 spells CASSLPQQGNTGELFF. The CDR3 coding sequence is TGTGCCAGCAGCCTACCACAACAGGGGAACACCGGGGAGCTGTTTTTT.

In its sample, this clone was seen once. The chain links TRBV14 to TRBJ2-7, with 9 bases identical to TRBD2. Per germline, CDR1 SGHDN and CDR2 FVKESK. The J segment lost 3 bases and the V segment lost 1 base, leaving 4 bases of the junction unmatched. The CDR3 extends over 15 amino acids. The CDR3: CASSQGAGGLYEQYF. The DNA of the CDR3 is TGTGCCAGCAGCCAAGGAGCGGGGGGCCTCTACGAGCAGTACTTC.

The CDR3 sequence: CASSPLADTQYF. CDR3 DNA: TGTGCCAGCAGCCCGTTAGCGGATACGCAGTATTTT. The rearrangement links TRBV4-2 to TRBJ2-3, with a possible D match to TRBD2 (5 bases). This CDR3 contains 12 residues. V dropped 4 bases and J dropped 6 bases, with 8 bases sitting between them. Germline V gene data show CDR1 as LGHNA and CDR2 as YNFKEQ.

The genes are TRBV27 and TRBJ1-1, with 11 bases lining up with TRBD1. Germline V CDR1 and CDR2: MNHEY, SMNVEV (reference sequence). The trim removed 3 bases at V and 5 bases at J, leaving 8 bases unmatched. This CDR3 spans 16 amino acids. CDR3 loop: CASSFRRDRGRTEAFF. As DNA, the CDR3 is TGTGCCAGCAGTTTTCGCCGGGACAGGGGGAGGACTGAAGCTTTCTTT.

CDR3 region: CASSLVGTGSNTEAFF. CDR3 sequence (DNA): TGTGCCAGCAGCTTAGTAGGGACAGGGTCGAACACTGAAGCTTTCTTT. This rearrangement joins TRBV11-2 to TRBJ1-1, with TRBD1 identical over 9 bases. The CDR3 sequence is 16 residues long. J lost 1 base, V lost 1 base, and 4 bases had no gene match. CDR1 is SGHAT and CDR2 is FQNNGV in the germline V gene.

The V gene is TRBV28, the J gene TRBJ2-3, with 10 bases that match TRBD1. The CDR3 has 19 residues. The trim removed 5 bases at V and 5 bases at J, leaving 19 bases unmatched. CDR1 and CDR2 (germline): MDHEN, SYDVKM. The CDR3 region has the DNA TGTGCCAGCAGTCCCATGCGGGGGTGGCGGGACAGGGGTCTAGATACGCAGTATTTT. Translated: CASSPMRGWRDRGLDTQYF.

This clone has a single count. The V and J genes are TRBV5-4 and TRBJ2-1, with TRBD2 identical over 8 bases. The V and J ends lost 2 bases and 8 bases, in that order; junction bases with no gene match: 3. The V gene's germline CDR1 is SGHNT and CDR2 YYREEE (reference sequence). The CDR3 has 13 amino acids. The CDR3 DNA reads TGTGCCAGCAGCTTTACCGGGGGGGATGAGCAGTTCTTC. Its translation: CASSFTGGDEQFF.

The CDR3 nucleotides are TGTGCCAGCAGCGTCGGGGGGTCCTATGGCTACACCTTC. Translation: CASSVGGSYGYTF. The genes are TRBV14 and TRBJ1-2; D possibly corresponds to TRBD1 (5 bases). Trimming removed 5 bases from V and 4 bases from J, with 11 bases in between. CDR1 and CDR2 (germline): SGHDN, FVKESK. This CDR3 contains 13 residues.

The chain employs TRBV5-1 and TRBJ2-7; the match to TRBD1 covers 8 bases. The CDR3 is 14 amino acids. V shed 5 bases, J shed 2 bases, and the junction held 6 bases outside the gene matches. Germline CDR1 and CDR2: SGHRS and YFSETQ. CDR3 residues: CASSPGQAPYEQYF. CDR3 sequence (DNA): TGCGCCAGCAGTCCGGGACAGGCGCCCTACGAGCAGTACTTC.

The gene calls are TRBV5-6 and TRBJ2-5; TRBD2 agrees at 10 bases. Losses at the gene ends were 0 bases for V and 5 bases for J; bases not matched to a gene: 10. Germline V CDR1 and CDR2: SGHDT, YYEEEE. The CDR3 covers 17 residues. The chain's CDR3 is CASSLAKAGGPGETQYF. CDR3 sequence (DNA): TGTGCCAGCAGCTTGGCCAAAGCGGGAGGGCCGGGTGAGACCCAGTACTTC.